One and the same sample provided the 15 T cell receptor beta chains below, sequenced in a study of T cell repertoires in cytomegalovirus infection. MiXCR was run by TCRdb on the reads, yielding one entry per CDR3 protein. The data contain 310,000 or so distinct CDR3 sequences, roughly 16% of them singletons. Sequencing input: PBMCs. Source of these receptors: a human donor in good health (CMV status not recorded). Some clones in this sample may be carry-over from other donors' samples.

The chain carries TRBV6-1 and TRBJ1-5; D is uncertain. Looked up from germline, CDR1 is MNHNS and CDR2 is SASEGT. This CDR3 is 17 amino acids long. The V end was cut by 1 base, the J end by 7 bases, with 20 bases between. In nucleotides, the CDR3 is TGTGCCAGCAGTGAAGGTGTAAGAGGAGGGTTGGACCAGCCCCAGCATTTT. Its translation is CASSEGVRGGLDQPQHF.

On this clonotype: A much larger clone lies a single base off, so this may be a read error. The CDR3 is CASSFMGQTYLWGYNEQSF. In nucleotides, the CDR3 is TGTGCCAGCAGCTTTATGGGACAGACCTATTTATGGGGGTACAATGAGCAGTCCTTC. This rearrangement joins TRBV5-6 to TRBJ2-1, with 7 bases that match TRBD1. The germline CDR1 and CDR2 sequences are SGHDT and YYEEEE. The CDR3 is 19 residues long.

The J gene is TRBJ1-3, the V gene TRBV20-1; D unclear. This CDR3 region has 15 residues. The V gene's germline CDR1 is DFQATT and CDR2 SNEGSKA (reference sequence). V lost 0 bases, J lost 2 bases, and 11 bases lay in between. In DNA, the CDR3 is TGCAGTGCTAGAGATAGTCCTCGGACTGGAAACACCATATATTTT. This gives the protein CSARDSPRTGNTIYF.

The chain employs TRBV27 and TRBJ2-7; D gene uncertain. Trimming stripped 5 bases from V and 0 bases from J, with 11 bases between. The CDR3 is 14 residues long. Germline lookup yields CDR1 MNHEY and CDR2 SMNVEV (reference sequence). Here the CDR3 DNA reads TGTGCCAGCAGTCCAAAACCAGCCTCCTACGAGCAGTACTTC. It yields the protein CASSPKPASYEQYF.

This chain links TRBV12-5 with TRBJ1-4; possibly TRBD1 for D (6 bases). V was cut by 1 base and J by 6 bases, with 6 bases left in between. The CDR3 has 13 amino acids. In germline, CDR1 is LGHNT, CDR2 FRNRAP. The CDR3 coding sequence is TGTGCTAGTGGTTTGGCAGGGGATGAAAAACTGTTTTTT. This codes for CASGLAGDEKLFF.

In regard to this clonotype: The junction departs from the called germline gene at one end, perhaps through a read error. This chain connects TRBV28 to TRBJ2-7, with 9 bases identical to TRBD1. The germline gives CDR1 MDHEN, CDR2 SYDVKM. The CDR3 loop spans 15 amino acids. Here the CDR3 DNA reads TGTGCCAGCAGTTCCGGAGGGACAGGGTTCTACGAGAAGTACTTC. This encodes CASSSGGTGFYEKYF.

This clonotype was picked up a small number of times. This chain joins TRBV19 and TRBJ1-1; TRBD1 might be the D (5 bases). This CDR3 has 13 amino acids. Trimming removed 4 bases at V and 4 bases at J, with 10 bases between. From germline, CDR1 is LNHDA and CDR2 SQIVND (reference sequence). CDR3 amino acids: CASSTSTGTEAFF. The CDR3 nucleotides are TGTGCCAGTAGTACCAGCACAGGCACTGAAGCTTTCTTT.

For this clonotype: An end of the junction differs from the germline gene, which may be a read error. The J gene is TRBJ1-5, the V gene TRBV4-1; 10 nucleotides match TRBD1. From germline, CDR1 is MGHRA and CDR2 YSYEKL. The CDR3 covers 16 residues. The CDR3 DNA follows: TGTGCCAGCAGCAACCACGGACAGGGGGAAGGTCAGCCCCAGCATTTT. Its protein is CASSNHGQGEGQPQHF.

Many counts were recorded for this clonotype. The chain links TRBV5-6 to TRBJ2-2; unclear D gene. The V end was cut by 0 bases, the J end by 1 base, with 13 bases between. The CDR3 loop spans 17 amino acids. Germline lookup yields CDR1 SGHDT and CDR2 YYEEEE. The CDR3 nucleotides read TGTGCCAGCAGCTTGGTGGTGGCCAGCCAGAACACCGGGGAGCTGTTTTTT. Translation gives CASSLVVASQNTGELFF.

This chain uses TRBV27 with TRBJ2-5; D gene unclear. V lost 3 bases and J 1 base, leaving 9 bases between the germline ends. CDR1 and CDR2 (germline): MNHEY, SMNVEV (reference sequence). The CDR3 has 14 amino acids. The CDR3 loop reads CASSFSSTQETQYF. The CDR3 DNA follows: TGTGCCAGCAGTTTTTCCAGCACCCAAGAGACCCAGTACTTC.

The J gene is TRBJ1-2, the V gene TRBV4-3, with 7 bases identical to TRBD1. The CDR3 contains 15 residues. Germline V CDR1 and CDR2: LGHNA, YSLEER. The ends lost 0 bases at V and 5 bases at J; junction bases unmatched: 6. CDR3 sequence: CASSQDRGTVYGYTF. The CDR3 coding sequence is TGCGCCAGCAGCCAAGATAGGGGGACAGTTTATGGCTACACCTTC.

The chain uses TRBV5-4 and TRBJ1-4; the D is unclear. The CDR3 is made up of 14 amino acids. V shed 3 bases and J shed 5 bases, with 11 bases lying between them. Per the germline V gene, CDR1 is SGHNT and CDR2 is YYREEE (reference sequence). In DNA form, the CDR3 reads TGTGCCAGCAGCTCGTCGGGGAGGAATGAAAAACTGTTTTTT. It encodes CASSSSGRNEKLFF.

For this clonotype: The CDR3 carries no conserved terminal phenylalanine or tryptophan, so it likely arises from a read error. The genes are TRBV7-3 and TRBJ2-2; D not resolved. The V gene's germline CDR1 is SGHTA and CDR2 FQGTGA. V lost 2 bases and J 1 base, leaving 5 bases between the germline ends. The CDR3 contains 14 residues. DNA for the CDR3: TGTGCCAGCAGCTTATGGGGGAACACCGGGGAGCTGTTTTAT. It yields the protein CASSLWGNTGELFY.

This clonotype was detected only a few times. The rearrangement uses TRBV7-2 and TRBJ2-3; D gene ambiguous. The CDR3 is 13 amino acids. Trimming left V 3 bases short and J 5 bases short, with 9 bases between. The V gene's germline CDR1 is SGHTA and CDR2 FQGNSA. DNA of the CDR3: TGTGCCAGCAGCTTTCGCCCCGAAGATACGCAGTATTTT. It translates to CASSFRPEDTQYF. Variable domain in full (rest from reference TRBV7-2 and TRBJ2-3): GAGVSQSPSNKVTEKGKDVELRCDPISGHTALYWYRQSLGQGLEFLIYFQGNSAPDKSGLPSDRFSAERTGGSVSTLTIQRTQQEDSAVYLCASSFRPEDTQYFGPGTRLTVL.

This clonotype turned up a few times. The chain uses TRBV24-1 and TRBJ2-2, with D tentatively TRBD1 (5 bases). V was clipped by 4 bases and J by 2 bases, with 13 bases between them. Germline CDR1 reads KGHDR; CDR2 reads SFDVKD. The CDR3 runs to 16 residues. The CDR3 is CATSDPDRPNTGELFF. The DNA of the CDR3 is TGTGCCACCAGTGACCCTGACAGACCTAACACCGGGGAGCTGTTTTTT.